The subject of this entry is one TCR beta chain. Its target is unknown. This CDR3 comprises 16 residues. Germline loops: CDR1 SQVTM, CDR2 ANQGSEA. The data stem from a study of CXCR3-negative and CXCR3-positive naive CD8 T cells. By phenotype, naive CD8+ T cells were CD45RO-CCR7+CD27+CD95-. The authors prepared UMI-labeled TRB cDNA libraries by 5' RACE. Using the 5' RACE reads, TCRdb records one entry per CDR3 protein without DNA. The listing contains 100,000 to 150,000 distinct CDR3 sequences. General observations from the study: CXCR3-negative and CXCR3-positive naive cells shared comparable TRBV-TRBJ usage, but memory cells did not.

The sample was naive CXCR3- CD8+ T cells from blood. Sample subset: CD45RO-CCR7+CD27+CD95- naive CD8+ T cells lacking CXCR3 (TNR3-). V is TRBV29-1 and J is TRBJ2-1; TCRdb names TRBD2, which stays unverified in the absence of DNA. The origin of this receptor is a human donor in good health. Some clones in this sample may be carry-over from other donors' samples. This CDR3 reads CSVGGGPRGRYNEQFF.